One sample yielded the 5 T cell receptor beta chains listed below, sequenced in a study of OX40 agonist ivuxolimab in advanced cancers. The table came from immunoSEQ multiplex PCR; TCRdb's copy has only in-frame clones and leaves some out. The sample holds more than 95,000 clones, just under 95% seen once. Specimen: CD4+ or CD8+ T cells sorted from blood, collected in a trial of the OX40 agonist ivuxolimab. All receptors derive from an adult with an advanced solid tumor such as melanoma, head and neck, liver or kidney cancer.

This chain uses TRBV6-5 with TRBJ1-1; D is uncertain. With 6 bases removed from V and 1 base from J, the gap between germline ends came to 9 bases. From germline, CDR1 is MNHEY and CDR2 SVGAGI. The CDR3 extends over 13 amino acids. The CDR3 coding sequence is TGTGCCAGCAGGCGCGGATCGAACACTGAAGCTTTCTTT. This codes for CASRRGSNTEAFF.

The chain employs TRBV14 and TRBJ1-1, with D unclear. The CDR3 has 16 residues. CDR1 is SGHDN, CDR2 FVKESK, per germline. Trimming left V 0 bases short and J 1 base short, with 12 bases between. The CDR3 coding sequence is TGTGCCAGCAGCCAAGAGTTAGTCGGTGGGAACACTGAAGCTTTCTTT. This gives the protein CASSQELVGGNTEAFF.

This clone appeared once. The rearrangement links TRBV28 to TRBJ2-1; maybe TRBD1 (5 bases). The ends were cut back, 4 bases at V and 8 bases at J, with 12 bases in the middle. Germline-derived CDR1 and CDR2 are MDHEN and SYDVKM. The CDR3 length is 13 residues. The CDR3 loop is CASSYAGYDEQFF. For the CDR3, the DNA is TGTGCCAGCAGTTACGCAGGGTACGATGAGCAGTTCTTC.

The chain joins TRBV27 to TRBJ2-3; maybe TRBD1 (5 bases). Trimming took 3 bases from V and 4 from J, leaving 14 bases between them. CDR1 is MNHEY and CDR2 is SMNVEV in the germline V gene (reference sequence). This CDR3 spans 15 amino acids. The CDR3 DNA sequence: TGTGCCAGCAGTTTGAGACAGTCTTCGGCAGATACGCAGTATTTT. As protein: CASSLRQSSADTQYF.

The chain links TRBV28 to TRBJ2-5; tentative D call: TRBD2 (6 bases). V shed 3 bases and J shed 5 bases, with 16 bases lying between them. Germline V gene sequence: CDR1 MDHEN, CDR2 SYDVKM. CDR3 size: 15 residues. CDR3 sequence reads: CASSFSGELGETQYF. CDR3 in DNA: TGTGCCAGCAGTTTCTCGGGGGAGTTAGGTGAGACCCAGTACTTC.